These 14 T cell receptor beta chains share one sample of origin, sequenced in a study of T cell changes during pregnancy in multiple sclerosis. Sequencing used immunoSEQ multiplex PCR; TCRdb keeps in-frame clones, though not all of them. The sample shows some 51,000 clones, 90% to 95% of them seen only once. The specimen was CD4+ T cells from peripheral blood mononuclear cells, collected in the second trimester of pregnancy. These receptors originate from a female donor with multiple sclerosis, enrolled in a pregnancy study.

This clone came up once. The V call is TRBV6-5, the J call TRBJ2-3; TRBD2 is a possible D gene (5 bases). V dropped 7 bases and J dropped 1 base, with 6 bases sitting between them. This CDR3 comprises 12 residues. CDR1 and CDR2 (germline): MNHEY, SVGAGI. In DNA form, the CDR3 reads TGTGCCAGCAAGGGAGGCACAGATACGCAGTATTTT. Translating it yields CASKGGTDTQYF.

DNA for the CDR3: TGTGCCAGCAGCCGAAGAGGTCTGGACAGGGGTGGAGGCTACACCTTC. Amino acid sequence: CASSRRGLDRGGGYTF. The chain employs TRBV4-2 and TRBJ1-2; TRBD1 matches at 9 bases. This CDR3 spans 16 amino acids. The germline V gene has CDR1 LGHNA and CDR2 YNFKEQ. Trimming took 4 bases from V and 8 from J; bases not matched to a gene: 14.

In this sample, this clone turned up a few times. The rearrangement links TRBV5-4 to TRBJ1-2; no clear D. Deletions cut 5 bases from V and 8 bases from J, with 19 bases between. Per germline, CDR1 SGHNT and CDR2 YYREEE (reference sequence). This CDR3 spans 14 amino acids. The CDR3, as DNA: TGTGCCAGCAGTCCGGAGTCTCCCGGCGGGGGCTACACCTTC. Encoded protein: CASSPESPGGGYTF.

As to this clone: At the DNA level, this CDR3 is encoded by other sequences in the same sample as well. The chain uses TRBV6-5 and TRBJ1-3, with 8 bases fitting TRBD1. CDR1 and CDR2 (germline): MNHEY, SVGAGI. The CDR3 spans 14 residues. The ends lost 5 bases at V and 5 bases at J; junction bases unmatched: 5. The CDR3 protein is CASSPDRARNTIYF. As DNA, the CDR3 is TGTGCCAGCAGTCCGGACAGGGCAAGAAACACCATATATTTT.

The rearrangement joins TRBV16 to TRBJ2-7, with 12 bases aligning to TRBD2. V gave up 4 bases and J gave up 4 bases; unmatched junction bases: 5. The CDR3 length is 15 residues. CDR1 is KGHSY and CDR2 is FQNENV in the germline V gene. The CDR3 sequence: CASSPPGLAGYEQYF. The CDR3, as DNA: TGTGCCAGCAGCCCACCTGGACTAGCGGGGTACGAGCAGTACTTC.

The chain joins TRBV27 to TRBJ2-5; a possible D gene is TRBD2 (6 bases). V lost 3 bases, J lost 0 bases, and 8 bases lay in between. From germline, CDR1 is MNHEY and CDR2 SMNVEV (reference sequence). CDR3 length: 14 amino acids. CDR3: CASSFWGDQETQYF. CDR3 DNA sequence: TGTGCCAGCAGTTTCTGGGGGGACCAAGAGACCCAGTACTTC.

The chain combines TRBV6-5 with TRBJ2-7, with TRBD1 matching 9 bases. V lost 5 bases, J lost 2 bases, and 4 bases stayed unmatched. Per germline, CDR1 MNHEY and CDR2 SVGAGI. The CDR3 extends over 14 amino acids. CDR3 amino acids: CASSPTGGPYEQYF. In DNA form, the CDR3 reads TGTGCCAGCAGTCCTACAGGGGGCCCCTACGAGCAGTACTTC.

The J gene is TRBJ1-5, the V gene TRBV11-2; no firm D call. V gave up 3 bases and J gave up 7 bases, with 13 bases separating them. The CDR3 extends over 14 amino acids. Germline assignment: CDR1 SGHAT and CDR2 FQNNGV. As DNA, the CDR3 is TGTGCCAGCAGCTTTTCTGACGGCGGGCAGCCCCAGCATTTT. Translated, it gives CASSFSDGGQPQHF.

J is TRBJ2-1 and V is TRBV18, with D perhaps matching TRBD1 (6 bases). CDR3 length: 12 amino acids. V was shortened by 6 bases and J by 9 bases, with 12 bases between the two germline ends. Germline V lookup: CDR1 KGHSH, CDR2 LQKENI. The CDR3 spells CASSRLGGEQFF. The CDR3 DNA follows: TGTGCCAGCTCCCGCCTAGGGGGTGAGCAGTTCTTC.

The V call is TRBV19, the J call TRBJ2-1, with D unclear. Germline-derived CDR1 and CDR2 are LNHDA and SQIVND (reference sequence). The V end was cut by 2 bases, the J end by 10 bases, with 9 bases between. The CDR3 contains 12 residues. The DNA for the CDR3 is TGTGCCAGTAGTATATCTTCCCGGGAGCAGTTCTTC. This translates into CASSISSREQFF.

The gene calls are TRBV7-2 and TRBJ2-7; 8 bases match TRBD2. The CDR3 runs 13 residues. J gave up 6 bases and V 5 bases, and 6 bases lay outside the gene matches. Germline CDR1 and CDR2: SGHTA and FQGNSA. CDR3 loop: CASSPTAGGEQYF. CDR3 DNA sequence: TGTGCCAGCAGCCCGACGGCGGGGGGCGAGCAGTACTTC.

The rearrangement links TRBV11-3 to TRBJ2-7; D gene ambiguous. The V end was cut by 4 bases, the J end by 4 bases, with 8 bases between. This CDR3 is 12 amino acids long. Germline lookup yields CDR1 SGHNT and CDR2 YENEEA. CDR3 DNA: TGTGCCAGCAGCTCGAACAGTTACGAGCAGTACTTC. Its translation: CASSSNSYEQYF.

The chain recombines TRBV7-2 with TRBJ2-1; D is possibly TRBD2 (7 bases). The CDR3 spans 15 residues. Trimming shortened V by 7 bases and J by 6 bases, and 19 bases separated the two germline ends. From germline, CDR1 is SGHTA and CDR2 FQGNSA. CDR3 residues: CASNPAGAPGNEQFF. CDR3 nucleotide sequence: TGTGCCAGCAACCCGGCGGGGGCCCCAGGCAATGAGCAGTTCTTC.

The chain recombines TRBV6-6 with TRBJ1-1; 7 nucleotides match TRBD1. CDR3 length: 14 amino acids. The ends lost 4 bases at V and 0 bases at J; junction bases unmatched: 2. Germline V lookup: CDR1 MNHNY, CDR2 SVGAGI (reference sequence). The CDR3 DNA reads TGTGCCAGCAGTTTTGGACAGGTGAACACTGAAGCTTTCTTT. It is translated as CASSFGQVNTEAFF.